The 9 T cell receptor beta chains presented below share a single source sample, sequenced in a study of beta chain features in type 1 diabetes. As every portion of the isolated RNA was reverse transcribed, the sequencing read expressed TCRB transcripts. Profiling relied on immunoSEQ multiplex PCR, and the TCRdb table lists in-frame clones only, not all of them. Here the sample spans 600,000 to 700,000 clones, 12% being singletons. The antigens these receptors bind are not known. General study points: Among all four CD4+ subsets, Type 1 diabetes patients had TCRB CDR3s that were moderately but significantly shorter.

Sample: naive CD4+ T cells from blood. The receptors come from a young man with type 1 diabetes.

The V and J genes are TRBV30 and TRBJ2-7; D is uncertain. This CDR3 spans 11 amino acids. Per germline, CDR1 GTSNPN and CDR2 SVGIG (reference sequence). V shed 5 bases and J shed 5 bases, with 10 bases lying between them. The CDR3 protein is CAWGRGDEQYF. CDR3 nucleotides: TGTGCCTGGGGCCGCGGTGACGAGCAGTACTTC.

This clone was recorded a few times. This chain joins TRBV11-2 and TRBJ2-5; unclear D gene. Trimming removed 6 bases at V and 5 bases at J, with 4 bases between. This CDR3 spans 10 amino acids. Germline V gives CDR1 SGHAT, CDR2 FQNNGV. The CDR3 reads CASSKETQYF. CDR3 coding DNA: TGTGCCAGCAGTAAGGAGACCCAGTACTTC.

This clone was seen only a few times. The rearrangement links TRBV9 to TRBJ2-6, with D unresolved. The CDR3 runs to 16 residues. V was shortened by 2 bases and J by 0 bases, with 9 bases between the two germline ends. CDR1 SGDLS and CDR2 YYNGEE come from the germline V gene. CDR3 amino acids: CASSVPQTSGANVLTF. Written as DNA, the CDR3 is TGTGCCAGCAGCGTTCCACAGACCTCTGGGGCCAACGTCCTGACTTTC.

This clone was found a few times. The chain recombines TRBV6-5 with TRBJ1-3; D not certain. The V end was cut by 5 bases, the J end by 2 bases, with 13 bases between. CDR1 and CDR2 (germline): MNHEY, SVGAGI. This CDR3 has 15 amino acids. The CDR3 DNA is TGTGCCAGCAGTCCCTTCCGGGGTGCTGGAAACACCATATATTTT. Protein: CASSPFRGAGNTIYF.

V and J are TRBV6-5 and TRBJ1-2, with D possibly matching TRBD1 (5 bases). Germline assignment: CDR1 MNHEY and CDR2 SVGAGI. The CDR3 is 15 amino acids. V shed 7 bases and J shed 4 bases, with 19 bases lying between them. The CDR3 region has the DNA TGTGCCAGCACCTACGGGGCATCGCAGGGCTATGGCTACACCTTC. Translating it yields CASTYGASQGYGYTF.

On this clone itself: One end of the junction is discordant with germline, which a read error may explain. This rearrangement joins TRBV7-3 to TRBJ1-2; D might be TRBD1 (6 bases). Germline V gene lookup returns CDR1 SGHTA and CDR2 FQGTGA. This CDR3 comprises 13 residues. The CDR3 DNA is TGTGCCAGCGCCGGGGGCCCTAATTATGGCTACACCTTC. It specifies CASAGGPNYGYTF.

The gene calls are TRBV27 and TRBJ1-6; 9 nucleotides agree with TRBD1. Germline CDR1 and CDR2: MNHEY and SMNVEV (reference sequence). CDR3 length equals 14 residues. V gave up 8 bases and J gave up 10 bases; unmatched junction bases: 9. The CDR3 sequence is CASRTGVFWSPLHF. The DNA for the CDR3 is TGTGCCAGCCGGACAGGGGTGTTTTGGTCACCCCTCCACTTT.

This clone has only a few counts. This rearrangement joins TRBV18 to TRBJ1-2; unclear D gene. Germline V gene sequence: CDR1 KGHSH, CDR2 LQKENI. V lost 3 bases to trimming and J lost 10 bases, with 15 bases between them. This CDR3 comprises 13 residues. CDR3 nucleotide sequence: TGTGCCAGCTCACCTGACGTTGTGTCCCCCTACACCTTC. Its translation: CASSPDVVSPYTF.

The genes are TRBV7-8 and TRBJ1-1, with 9 bases that match TRBD1. V lost 6 bases, J lost 2 bases, and 4 bases stayed unmatched. The CDR3 is made up of 14 amino acids. Germline V gene sequence: CDR1 SGHVS, CDR2 FQNEAQ. DNA for the CDR3: TGTGCCAGCAGTTGGGGACAGGGAAACACTGAAGCTTTCTTT. Translated: CASSWGQGNTEAFF. Full variable domain (rest looked up from reference TRBV7-8 and TRBJ1-1): GAGVSQSPRYKVAKRGQDVALRCDPISGHVSLFWYQQALGQGPEFLTYFQNEAQLDKSGLPSDRFFAERPEGSVSTLKIQRTQQEDSAVYLCASSWGQGNTEAFFGQGTRLTVV.